The 12 T cell receptor beta chains given below trace back to one sample, sequenced in a study of shared clonotypes between healthy human individuals. The repertoire was sequenced with immunoSEQ multiplex PCR; TCRdb's copy has only in-frame clones and lacks some. The sample includes a few million clones, approximately 93% of them seen just once. The sequencing input was naive CD4+ T cells from PBMCs. As for subset: CD45RA+ positively selected. Receptor source: a man younger than 30 in good health. Some clones in this sample may be carry-over from other donors' samples.

J is TRBJ1-2 and V is TRBV7-3, with no clear D. The CDR3 covers 15 residues. Trimming shortened V by 0 bases and J by 0 bases, and 8 bases separated the two germline ends. Germline V lookup: CDR1 SGHTA, CDR2 FQGTGA. This CDR3 is CASSLTSGTNYGYTF. In nucleotides, the CDR3 is TGTGCCAGCAGCTTAACGTCGGGAACTAACTATGGCTACACCTTC.

Notes on this clone: The sample contains more than one DNA sequence encoding this CDR3. The V call is TRBV5-4, the J call TRBJ2-5; D may be TRBD1 (6 bases). The germline gives CDR1 SGHNT, CDR2 YYREEE (reference sequence). V was cut by 3 bases and J by 2 bases, with 8 bases left in between. The CDR3 runs 13 residues. The CDR3 bases are TGTGCCAGCAGCTCCGGACAGCAAGAGACCCAGTACTTC. Amino acid sequence: CASSSGQQETQYF.

The V and J genes are TRBV6-5 and TRBJ2-7; D is perhaps TRBD1 or TRBD2 (5 bases each). The CDR3 totals 14 residues. Trimming took 2 bases from V and 5 from J, leaving 13 bases between them. Germline-derived CDR1 and CDR2 are MNHEY and SVGAGI. Here the CDR3 reads CASSYGARGDEQYF. The CDR3 nucleotides read TGTGCCAGCAGTTACGGTGCGCGAGGGGACGAGCAGTACTTC.

The chain is built from TRBV5-1 and TRBJ2-7; TRBD2 matches 7 bases. The CDR3 length is 14 residues. V lost 0 bases to trimming and J lost 3 bases; unmatched junction nucleotides: 3. Germline values: CDR1 SGHRS, CDR2 YFSETQ. Here the CDR3 reads CASSLARGDYEQYF. For the CDR3, the DNA is TGCGCCAGCAGCTTGGCCCGGGGGGACTACGAGCAGTACTTC.

V and J are TRBV7-3 and TRBJ2-2; TRBD1 agrees at 9 bases. This CDR3 spans 17 amino acids. CDR1 SGHTA and CDR2 FQGTGA come from the germline V gene. V trimming: 4 bases; J trimming: 4 bases; junction bases outside the gene matches: 10. CDR3 in DNA: TGTGCCAGCAGCTCTAGCCGGGACAGGGCGGGCACCGGGGAGCTGTTTTTT. Protein: CASSSSRDRAGTGELFF.

The table lists this clone with a few counts. The gene calls are TRBV6-5 and TRBJ1-2; D not resolved. Germline-derived CDR1 and CDR2 are MNHEY and SVGAGI. Between the trimmed V and J ends, which lost 8 bases and 6 bases, there was a span of 16 bases. The CDR3 loop spans 13 amino acids. CDR3 in amino acids: CASRTGPSDGYTF. CDR3 coding DNA: TGTGCCAGCCGAACCGGACCTAGCGATGGCTACACCTTC.

CDR3 nucleotides: TGTGCCAGCAGATTACAGGGGAATCAGCCCCAGCATTTT. It is translated as CASRLQGNQPQHF. The J gene is TRBJ1-5, the V gene TRBV6-5; the match to TRBD1 covers 7 bases. The V gene end was trimmed by 6 bases and the J gene end by 4 bases; junction bases not matched to a gene: 3. Germline CDR1 is MNHEY and CDR2 is SVGAGI. This CDR3 is built from 13 residues.

The chain is built from TRBV5-6 and TRBJ2-3; 8 nucleotides align to TRBD2. The CDR3 extends over 16 amino acids. CDR1 and CDR2 (germline): SGHDT, YYEEEE. Trimming at V came to 4 bases and at J to 1 base, leaving 8 bases not matched to a gene. Here the CDR3 reads CASSEGLVLRTDTQYF. The CDR3 DNA reads TGTGCCAGCAGCGAGGGACTAGTCCTTCGCACAGATACGCAGTATTTT.

The chain employs TRBV29-1 and TRBJ2-4, with 8 bases fitting TRBD1. V trimming: 6 bases; J trimming: 5 bases; junction bases outside the gene matches: 6. The CDR3 spans 13 residues. Per the germline V gene, CDR1 is SQVTM and CDR2 is ANQGSEA. The CDR3 loop is CSVHRGSQNIQYF. The DNA of the CDR3 is TGCAGCGTCCACAGGGGGTCTCAAAACATTCAGTACTTC.

Regarding this clone: This same CDR3 is encoded by further DNA sequences in the sample. The genes are TRBV28 and TRBJ2-5, with 12 bases lining up with TRBD2. The germline gives CDR1 MDHEN, CDR2 SYDVKM. V shed 3 bases, J shed 4 bases, and the junction held 3 bases outside the gene matches. The CDR3 is 15 amino acids. CDR3 bases: TGTGCCAGCAGTTTCCTAGCGGGAGGGCGAGAGACCCAGTACTTC. Encoded protein: CASSFLAGGRETQYF. Combining the CDR3 with reference TRBV28 and TRBJ2-5 gives the whole variable domain DVKVTQSSRYLVKRTGEKVFLECVQDMDHENMFWYRQDPGLGLRLIYFSYDVKMKEKGDIPEGYSVSREKKERFSLILESASTNQTSMYLCASSFLAGGRETQYFGPGTRLLVL.

The J gene is TRBJ1-2, the V gene TRBV19; D is unclear. The CDR3 contains 13 residues. The V end lost 6 bases, the J end lost 0 bases, and 8 bases lay between the germline ends. The germline V gene encodes CDR1 LNHDA and CDR2 SQIVND (reference sequence). In DNA form, the CDR3 reads TGTGCCAGTAGGACGGATCCTAACTATGGCTACACCTTC. Translating gives CASRTDPNYGYTF. Combining the CDR3 with reference TRBV19 and TRBJ1-2 gives the whole variable domain DGGITQSPKYLFRKEGQNVTLSCEQNLNHDAMYWYRQDPGQGLRLIYYSQIVNDFQKGDIAEGYSVSREKKESFPLTVTSAQKNPTAFYLCASRTDPNYGYTFGSGTRLTVV.

This chain uses TRBV9 with TRBJ2-5; the D gene could be TRBD1 or TRBD2 (5 bases each). This CDR3 is 16 amino acids long. Trimming stripped 6 bases from V and 2 bases from J, with 20 bases between. In germline, CDR1 is SGDLS, CDR2 YYNGEE. CDR3 in DNA: TGTGCCAGCACCCGAGGGTTGGGCAGGGCGCAAGAGACCCAGTACTTC. Translating gives CASTRGLGRAQETQYF.